The 6 T cell receptor beta chains reported below all come from one sample, sequenced in a study of blood T cell repertoires in COVID-19. Assay used: immunoSEQ multiplex PCR; TCRdb lists only in-frame clones, some missing. The sample holds almost 250,000 clones; roughly 86% are singletons and the top ten take under 2%. Sequenced material: peripheral blood. The receptors stem from a woman aged 55-70 years who had recovered from COVID-19.

The chain couples TRBV11-2 to TRBJ2-1; 9 bases are shared with TRBD2. After removal of 6 bases from V and 7 bases from J, the junction contained 13 bases not matched to a gene. The CDR3 loop spans 16 amino acids. Germline CDR1 and CDR2: SGHAT and FQNNGV. The CDR3, as DNA: TGTGCCAGCAGTTTCCCGGGACTAGCCTCAGGGAATGAGCAGTTCTTC. It encodes CASSFPGLASGNEQFF. The full variable domain, rest sourced from reference TRBV11-2 and TRBJ2-1, is EAGVAQSPRYKIIEKRQSVAFWCNPISGHATLYWYQQILGQGPKLLIQFQNNGVVDDSQLPKDRFSAERLKGVDSTLKIQPAKLEDSAVYLCASSFPGLASGNEQFFGPGTRLTVL.

The rearrangement joins TRBV9 to TRBJ2-2, with 9 positions matching TRBD1. The V segment lost 5 bases and the J segment 7 bases; nucleotides outside the gene matches: 6. Germline V gene lookup returns CDR1 SGDLS and CDR2 YYNGEE. CDR3 length: 14 residues. The CDR3 protein is CASRRGTGSGELFF. In DNA form, the CDR3 reads TGTGCCAGCAGACGCGGGACAGGGAGCGGGGAGCTGTTTTTT.

This clone was seen repeatedly, ten times or more. The chain uses TRBV4-3 and TRBJ1-2; D is unresolved. The V gene lost 1 base and the J gene lost 0 bases, with 3 bases spanning the gap. CDR1 and CDR2 from the germline V gene are LGHNA and YSLEER. The CDR3 contains 13 residues. CDR3 sequence: CASSQAANYGYTF. Here the CDR3 DNA reads TGCGCCAGCAGCCAAGCAGCTAACTATGGCTACACCTTC.

This clone turned up a few times. The V call is TRBV7-2, the J call TRBJ2-5; 7 bases match TRBD2. The CDR3 covers 15 residues. J lost 3 bases, V lost 1 base, and 5 bases had no gene match. Germline CDR1 is SGHTA and CDR2 is FQGNSA. The CDR3 protein is CASSLVRLAEETQYF. The CDR3 DNA reads TGTGCCAGCAGCTTAGTACGGCTAGCGGAAGAGACCCAGTACTTC.

The chain couples TRBV5-1 to TRBJ2-2; 9 bases agree with TRBD2. The CDR3 consists of 16 residues. V was pared by 2 bases and J by 1 base, with 3 bases of the junction left unmatched. Germline lookup yields CDR1 SGHRS and CDR2 YFSETQ. The CDR3 protein is CASSLLAGVNTGELFF. CDR3 in DNA: TGCGCCAGCAGCTTATTAGCGGGGGTGAACACCGGGGAGCTGTTTTTT.

This clone was seen more than once but under ten times. V gene TRBV5-6 combines with J gene TRBJ2-2, with D maybe TRBD2 (6 bases). The V and J ends lost 3 bases and 6 bases respectively, with 12 bases between them. CDR1 and CDR2 (germline): SGHDT, YYEEEE. The CDR3 runs 14 residues. CDR3 protein: CASSSGLGAGELFF. CDR3 in DNA: TGTGCCAGCAGCTCGGGACTTGGGGCCGGGGAGCTGTTTTTT.